The 30 T cell receptor beta chains given below trace back to one sample, sequenced in a study of T cells in Graves' hyperthyroidism and ophthalmopathy. Researchers took RNA transcripts and amplified the TCR beta CDR3 regions from them. The primer set for the first-round RT-PCR of the TCR CDR3 was HTBI. TCRdb re-called the multiplex PCR reads with MiXCR, one entry per CDR3 protein. This sample has 600,000 to 750,000 distinct CDR3 sequences, with around 15% found just once. Sequenced input: blood. These receptors originate from a man aged 45-65 years with Graves' hyperthyroidism.

The rearrangement joins TRBV6-1 to TRBJ1-1, with 9 bases that match TRBD1. V gave up 6 bases and J gave up 4 bases; unmatched junction bases: 9. The CDR3 contains 15 residues. Germline V CDR1 and CDR2: MNHNS, SASEGT. CDR3: CASSRGQGSGTEAFF. Here the CDR3 DNA reads TGTGCCAGCAGCCGTGGACAGGGGTCGGGCACTGAAGCTTTCTTT.

The chain uses TRBV5-1 and TRBJ2-1, with D unresolved. V was pared by 1 base and J by 0 bases, with 11 bases between. The CDR3 contains 16 residues. Per the germline V gene, CDR1 is SGHRS and CDR2 is YFSETQ. The CDR3 protein is CASSLTTSSSYNEQFF. The CDR3 coding sequence is TGCGCCAGCAGCTTGACTACCTCCAGCTCCTACAATGAGCAGTTCTTC.

This clonotype was seen ten or more times. The chain recombines TRBV20-1 with TRBJ2-2; D is possibly TRBD1 (5 bases). The CDR3 is made up of 14 amino acids. Germline CDR1 and CDR2: DFQATT and SNEGSKA (reference sequence). V lost 4 bases, J lost 0 bases, and 9 bases lay in between. CDR3 in DNA: TGCAGTGCTATGGACAAGACGAACACCGGGGAGCTGTTTTTT. Translated: CSAMDKTNTGELFF.

This clonotype was detected many times. The V and J genes are TRBV28 and TRBJ2-4, with D possibly being TRBD2 (6 bases). This CDR3 spans 14 amino acids. The V end was cut by 3 bases, the J end by 0 bases, with 6 bases between. Germline lookup yields CDR1 MDHEN and CDR2 SYDVKM. CDR3 residues: CASSFGGAKNIQYF. DNA for the CDR3: TGTGCCAGCAGTTTCGGGGGAGCCAAAAACATTCAGTACTTC.

This clonotype was counted many times. This chain connects TRBV20-1 to TRBJ2-7, with 10 bases lining up with TRBD2. The J segment lost 4 bases and the V segment lost 4 bases, leaving 4 bases of the junction unmatched. The CDR3 has 13 amino acids. CDR1 and CDR2 from the germline V gene are DFQATT and SNEGSKA (reference sequence). The CDR3 coding sequence is TGCAGTGCTATAGGACTAGCGGATTACGAGCAGTACTTC. Its protein product is CSAIGLADYEQYF.

This clonotype was seen at least ten times. V and J are TRBV9 and TRBJ2-7, with 10 bases identical to TRBD2. In germline, CDR1 is SGDLS, CDR2 YYNGEE. The CDR3 contains 14 residues. The junction had 7 bases not matched to a gene; V was cut back by 4 bases and J by 6 bases. The CDR3 here is CASSPVVAGGEQYF. CDR3 nucleotides: TGTGCCAGCAGCCCCGTAGTAGCGGGAGGCGAGCAGTACTTC.

V usage is TRBV6-5 and J usage is TRBJ2-5; D is unclear. Germline-derived CDR1 and CDR2 are MNHEY and SVGAGI. Trimming removed 3 bases from V and 2 bases from J, with 10 bases in between. CDR3 length: 14 residues. The DNA of the CDR3 is TGTGCCAGCAGTTATGCCGAGACTCAAGAGACCCAGTACTTC. This gives the protein CASSYAETQETQYF.

This clonotype was counted a few times. The CDR3 protein is CAWTLRPAPTDTQYF. Here the CDR3 DNA reads TGTGCCTGGACCCTCCGGCCGGCCCCCACAGATACGCAGTATTTT. The chain has TRBV30 and TRBJ2-3; D remains unclear. This CDR3 is 15 amino acids long. The V gene's germline CDR1 is GTSNPN and CDR2 SVGIG (reference sequence). V was trimmed by 4 bases and J by 2 bases, leaving 16 bases between them.

This clonotype was found many times. The V gene is TRBV28, the J gene TRBJ2-7, with D possibly TRBD1 on 8 matching bases. V lost 6 bases and J lost 2, with 17 bases in between. This CDR3 contains 15 residues. CDR1 and CDR2 from the germline V gene are MDHEN and SYDVKM. CDR3 protein: CASRGGGQDTYEQYF. The CDR3 nucleotides read TGTGCCAGCAGGGGGGGGGGACAGGATACCTACGAGCAGTACTTC.

This chain uses TRBV28 with TRBJ1-5; D not certain. The CDR3 is 15 amino acids. Germline V gene sequence: CDR1 MDHEN, CDR2 SYDVKM. V lost 5 bases, J lost 2 bases, and 13 bases lay in between. The CDR3 is CASSTLGEGNQPQHF. The CDR3 DNA is TGTGCCAGCAGTACCCTCGGGGAAGGCAATCAGCCCCAGCATTTT.

This clonotype was recorded many times. V and J are TRBV18 and TRBJ1-2; D call uncertain. V lost 2 bases and J 7 bases, leaving 8 bases between the germline ends. CDR1 KGHSH and CDR2 LQKENI come from the germline V gene. The CDR3 runs to 12 residues. Here the CDR3 DNA reads TGTGCCAGCTCACCAGACGGAGGTGGCTACACCTTC. Encoded protein: CASSPDGGGYTF.

This clonotype was picked up many times. The chain has TRBV2 and TRBJ1-6; D uncertain. The germline V gene has CDR1 SNHLY and CDR2 FYNNEI. This CDR3 has 16 amino acids. V lost 0 bases and J 0 bases, leaving 6 bases between the germline ends. The CDR3 here is CASSEARSSYNSPLHF. The CDR3 DNA is TGTGCCAGCAGTGAAGCCCGGAGCTCCTATAATTCACCCCTCCACTTT.

The V gene is TRBV2, the J gene TRBJ1-1; D not certain. The CDR3 extends over 13 amino acids. In germline, CDR1 is SNHLY, CDR2 FYNNEI. The V end was cut by 4 bases, the J end by 4 bases, with 10 bases between. This CDR3 reads CASSGWSSTEAFF. CDR3 coding DNA: TGTGCCAGCAGTGGCTGGTCCTCCACTGAAGCTTTCTTT.

This clonotype was picked up many times. The chain couples TRBV28 to TRBJ2-7; 10 positions agree with TRBD1. Looked up from germline, CDR1 is MDHEN and CDR2 is SYDVKM. Trimming removed 2 bases from V and 7 bases from J; junction bases left unmatched: 5. The CDR3 is made up of 14 amino acids. The CDR3 nucleotides are TGTGCCAGCAGTTTAGGACAGGGGGGGAGGGAGCAGTACTTC. This translates into CASSLGQGGREQYF.

This clonotype was observed a few times. This chain connects TRBV6-1 to TRBJ2-1, with 10 bases fitting TRBD2. Trimming removed 6 bases from V and 3 bases from J; junction bases left unmatched: 11. The V gene's germline CDR1 is MNHNS and CDR2 SASEGT. The CDR3 contains 17 residues. CDR3 bases: TGTGCCAGCAGAACCCGGGGGGGGACTAGCGACTACAATGAGCAGTTCTTC. The encoded protein is CASRTRGGTSDYNEQFF.

The table lists this clonotype with many counts. The chain employs TRBV12-3 or TRBV12-4 and TRBJ2-2; 8 positions match TRBD1. The V and J ends lost 7 bases and 5 bases, in that order; junction bases with no gene match: 12. The CDR3 is made up of 16 amino acids. CDR3 amino acids: CASTPRAGGPTGELFF. CDR3 DNA sequence: TGTGCCAGCACCCCGAGGGCAGGGGGCCCGACCGGGGAGCTGTTTTTT.

This sequence joins TRBV3-1 and TRBJ2-7; perhaps TRBD2 as D (5 bases). Germline CDR1 LGHDT, CDR2 YNNKEL (reference sequence). V was trimmed by 1 base and J by 0 bases, leaving 16 bases between them. This CDR3 region has 17 residues. As DNA, the CDR3 is TGTGCCAGCAGCCAAGGTCTTTATGATGGACTCTCCTACGAGCAGTACTTC. Its translation is CASSQGLYDGLSYEQYF.

About this clonotype itself: At one end, the junction sequence differs from germline, possibly due to a read error. This rearrangement joins TRBV2 to TRBJ1-5, with no clear D. The CDR3 covers 13 residues. CDR1 is SNHLY, CDR2 FYNNEI, per germline. The CDR3, as DNA: TGTGCCAGCAGTGCGATCGTGAATCGGCCCCAGCATTTT. Its translation: CASSAIVNRPQHF.

This clonotype was picked up a small number of times. The V gene is TRBV20-1, the J gene TRBJ2-5; 14 bases align to TRBD2. Germline loops: CDR1 DFQATT, CDR2 SNEGSKA (reference sequence). This CDR3 contains 16 residues. V dropped 2 bases and J dropped 5; count of bases not matched to a gene: 7. Written as DNA, the CDR3 is TGCAGTGCTAGATCGGGACTAGCGGGAGAGGGGGAGACCCAGTACTTC. Protein sequence: CSARSGLAGEGETQYF.

This clonotype was detected ten times or more. The chain combines TRBV12-3 or TRBV12-4 with TRBJ1-5; TRBD1 is a possible D gene (5 bases). The V end lost 3 bases, the J end lost 7 bases, and 13 bases lay between the germline ends. The CDR3 extends over 14 amino acids. The CDR3 region has the DNA TGTGCCAGCAGTTTGCCAGGGCCCGTCCAGCCCCAGCATTTT. Its protein is CASSLPGPVQPQHF.

This clonotype was observed at least ten times. V is TRBV7-8 and J is TRBJ2-1; D uncertain. This CDR3 spans 17 amino acids. Germline assignment: CDR1 SGHVS and CDR2 FQNEAQ. The V gene lost 5 bases and the J gene lost 2 bases, with 19 bases spanning the gap. DNA of the CDR3: TGTGCCAGCAGCCCCATCCCGGCTAGTTCTACCTACAATGAGCAGTTCTTC. Translated, it gives CASSPIPASSTYNEQFF.

The chain is built from TRBV7-9 and TRBJ2-7, with TRBD2 matching 12 bases. Germline V CDR1 and CDR2: SEHNR, FQNEAQ (reference sequence). This CDR3 comprises 17 residues. After removal of 4 bases from V and 6 bases from J, the junction contained 13 bases not matched to a gene. The CDR3 spells CASSYSRTSGNFGEQYF. For the CDR3, the DNA is TGTGCCAGCAGCTATTCCCGGACTAGCGGGAATTTTGGCGAGCAGTACTTC.

This chain joins TRBV19 and TRBJ2-7, with 12 bases lining up with TRBD1. CDR1 and CDR2 from the germline V gene are LNHDA and SQIVND (reference sequence). V was clipped by 4 bases and J by 2 bases; unmatched bases: 9. The CDR3 has 17 residues. The CDR3 protein is CASSSRDRGLSAYEQYF. The CDR3 DNA reads TGTGCCAGTAGTAGCCGGGACAGGGGGCTAAGCGCCTACGAGCAGTACTTC.

V is TRBV7-3 and J is TRBJ2-1; TRBD2 might be the D (6 bases). The V and J ends lost 5 bases and 8 bases respectively, with 19 bases between them. This CDR3 is 15 amino acids long. Germline assignment: CDR1 SGHTA and CDR2 FQGTGA. The CDR3 sequence: CASSPQLGSYDEQFF. In nucleotides, the CDR3 is TGTGCCAGCAGCCCCCAGCTCGGGAGTTACGATGAGCAGTTCTTC. Filled out from reference TRBV7-3 and TRBJ2-1, the complete variable domain reads GAGVSQTPSNKVTEKGKYVELRCDPISGHTALYWYRQSLGQGPEFLIYFQGTGAADDSGLPNDRFFAVRPEGSVSTLKIQRTERGDSAVYLCASSPQLGSYDEQFFGPGTRLTVL.

The sample holds many counts of this clonotype. This chain joins TRBV18 and TRBJ2-7, with 8 bases identical to TRBD1. This CDR3 contains 14 residues. The germline V gene encodes CDR1 KGHSH and CDR2 LQKENI. Trimming at V came to 6 bases and at J to 7 bases, leaving 11 bases not matched to a gene. Here the CDR3 DNA reads TGTGCCAGCTCCCCGAGGGACAGGCCGGGGGAGCAGTACTTC. This encodes CASSPRDRPGEQYF.

This clonotype appeared many times. V gene TRBV29-1 combines with J gene TRBJ2-2; D is uncertain. The V and J ends lost 0 bases and 6 bases respectively, with 11 bases between them. CDR3 length: 14 residues. The germline V gene encodes CDR1 SQVTM and CDR2 ANQGSEA. CDR3: CSVEETGRAGELFF. The CDR3 nucleotides are TGCAGCGTTGAAGAAACCGGGCGCGCCGGGGAGCTGTTTTTT.

This clonotype appeared many times. The rearrangement uses TRBV2 and TRBJ1-1, with 8 bases matching TRBD1. V lost 6 bases to trimming and J lost 1 base; unmatched junction nucleotides: 1. This CDR3 has 13 amino acids. From germline, CDR1 is SNHLY and CDR2 FYNNEI. The CDR3 loop is CASRDRGNTEAFF. CDR3 in DNA: TGTGCCAGCAGAGACAGGGGGAACACTGAAGCTTTCTTT.

V is TRBV19 and J is TRBJ1-5; tentatively, D is TRBD1 (6 bases). The CDR3 runs 13 residues. The V and J ends lost 6 bases and 6 bases respectively, with 12 bases between them. Germline-derived CDR1 and CDR2 are LNHDA and SQIVND (reference sequence). Written as DNA, the CDR3 is TGTGCCAGTAGCGCTCAGGGGTTTCAGCCCCAGCATTTT. Residues: CASSAQGFQPQHF.

The V and J genes are TRBV30 and TRBJ1-2; D may be TRBD1 (5 bases). V was trimmed by 5 bases and J by 4 bases, leaving 20 bases between them. The CDR3 has 15 amino acids. Germline-derived CDR1 and CDR2 are GTSNPN and SVGIG (reference sequence). The CDR3 DNA sequence: TGTGCCTGGGACCGCTTGGGGCGAGGGATCTATGGCTACACCTTC. This translates into CAWDRLGRGIYGYTF.

This clonotype appeared many times. The chain couples TRBV24-1 to TRBJ2-3; 10 nucleotides agree with TRBD2. The CDR3 extends over 17 amino acids. With 5 bases clipped from V and 2 bases from J, the junction kept 9 bases outside the gene matches. Germline V gives CDR1 KGHDR, CDR2 SFDVKD. DNA for the CDR3: TGTGCCACCAGTGCCCCCCTAGCGGGAGTTAACACAGATACGCAGTATTTT. It encodes CATSAPLAGVNTDTQYF.